This TCR beta chain was captured by sequencing in a study of OX40 agonist ivuxolimab in advanced cancers. The assay was immunoSEQ multiplex PCR, and TCRdb's table has in-frame clones only and misses some. The repertoire consists of tens of thousands of clones, with more than 75% occurring once and the leading ten covering roughly an eighth. V dropped 0 bases and J dropped 6 bases, with 9 bases sitting between them. There are 15 residues in the CDR3. Germline V lookup: CDR1 LNHNV, CDR2 YYDKDF (reference sequence). The clonotype originates from an adult with an advanced solid tumor such as melanoma, head and neck, liver or kidney cancer. The genes are TRBV15 and TRBJ1-6; D not resolved. This sample comprised CD4+ or CD8+ T cells sorted from blood, obtained in a trial of the OX40 agonist ivuxolimab. The CDR3 nucleotides are TGTGCCACCAGCAGAGATCCGGATGCTAATTCACCCCTCCACTTT. Amino acids: CATSRDPDANSPLHF.